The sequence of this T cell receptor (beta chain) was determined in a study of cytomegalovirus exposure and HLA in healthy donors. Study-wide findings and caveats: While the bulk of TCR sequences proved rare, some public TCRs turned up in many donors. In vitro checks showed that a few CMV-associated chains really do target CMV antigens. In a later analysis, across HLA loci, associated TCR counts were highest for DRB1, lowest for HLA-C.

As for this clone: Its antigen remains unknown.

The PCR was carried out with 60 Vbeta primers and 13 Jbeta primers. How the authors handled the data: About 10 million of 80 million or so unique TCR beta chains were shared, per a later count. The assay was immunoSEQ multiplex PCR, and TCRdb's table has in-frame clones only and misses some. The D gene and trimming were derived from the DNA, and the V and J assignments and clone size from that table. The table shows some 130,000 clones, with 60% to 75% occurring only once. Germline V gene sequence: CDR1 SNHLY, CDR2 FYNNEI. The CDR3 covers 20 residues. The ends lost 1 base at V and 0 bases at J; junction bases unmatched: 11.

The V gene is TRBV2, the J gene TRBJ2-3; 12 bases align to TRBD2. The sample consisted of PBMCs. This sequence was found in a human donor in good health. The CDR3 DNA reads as TGTGCCAGCAGTGAAGGGGGGCTAGCGGGAGGGCTGTGGAGCACAGATACGCAGTATTTT. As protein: CASSEGGLAGGLWSTDTQYF.